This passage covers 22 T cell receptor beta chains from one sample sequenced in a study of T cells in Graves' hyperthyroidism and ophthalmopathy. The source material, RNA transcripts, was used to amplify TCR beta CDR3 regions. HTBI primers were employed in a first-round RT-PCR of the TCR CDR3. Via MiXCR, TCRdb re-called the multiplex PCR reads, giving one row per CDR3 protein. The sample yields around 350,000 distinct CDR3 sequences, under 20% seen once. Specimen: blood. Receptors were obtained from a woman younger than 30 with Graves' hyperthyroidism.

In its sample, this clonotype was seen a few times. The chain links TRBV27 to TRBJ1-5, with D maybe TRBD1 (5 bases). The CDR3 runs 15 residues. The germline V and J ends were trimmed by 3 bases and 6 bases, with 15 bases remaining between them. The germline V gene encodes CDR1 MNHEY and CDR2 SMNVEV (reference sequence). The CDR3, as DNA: TGTGCCAGCAGTTTTTATAAGGGGTCCGGTCAGCCCCAGCATTTT. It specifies CASSFYKGSGQPQHF.

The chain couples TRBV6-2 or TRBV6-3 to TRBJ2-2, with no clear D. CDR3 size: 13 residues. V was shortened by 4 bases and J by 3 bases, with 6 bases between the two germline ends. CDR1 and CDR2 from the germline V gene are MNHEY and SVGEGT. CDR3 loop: CASSFTHTGELFF. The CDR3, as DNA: TGTGCCAGCAGTTTTACACACACCGGGGAGCTGTTTTTT.

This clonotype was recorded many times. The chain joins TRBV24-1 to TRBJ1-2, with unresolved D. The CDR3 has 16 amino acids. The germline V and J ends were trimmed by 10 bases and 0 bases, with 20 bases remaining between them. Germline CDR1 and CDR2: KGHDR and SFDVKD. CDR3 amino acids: CATQDRSIVANYGYTF. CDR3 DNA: TGTGCCACGCAGGACCGCAGTATCGTAGCTAACTATGGCTACACCTTC.

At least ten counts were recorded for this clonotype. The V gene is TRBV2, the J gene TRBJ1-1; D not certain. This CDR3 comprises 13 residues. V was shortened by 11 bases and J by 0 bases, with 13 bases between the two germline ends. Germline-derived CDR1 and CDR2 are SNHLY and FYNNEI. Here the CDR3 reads CAGRPGVNTEAFF. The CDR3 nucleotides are TGTGCCGGTCGACCAGGCGTGAACACTGAAGCTTTCTTT.

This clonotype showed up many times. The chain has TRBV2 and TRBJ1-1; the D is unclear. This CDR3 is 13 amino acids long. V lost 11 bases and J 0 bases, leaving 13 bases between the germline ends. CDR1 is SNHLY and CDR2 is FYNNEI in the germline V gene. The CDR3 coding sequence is TGTGCCTCCAGCGGACGGATGAACACTGAAGCTTTCTTT. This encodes CASSGRMNTEAFF.

The DNA for the CDR3 is TGTGCCAGCAGTGAAGCACGGGGGACCTACGAGCAGTACTTC. Protein: CASSEARGTYEQYF. The chain is built from TRBV6-1 and TRBJ2-7; weak D call: TRBD2 (6 bases). The germline V and J ends were trimmed by 0 bases and 2 bases, with 8 bases remaining between them. Germline CDR1 and CDR2: MNHNS and SASEGT. The CDR3 is 14 residues long.

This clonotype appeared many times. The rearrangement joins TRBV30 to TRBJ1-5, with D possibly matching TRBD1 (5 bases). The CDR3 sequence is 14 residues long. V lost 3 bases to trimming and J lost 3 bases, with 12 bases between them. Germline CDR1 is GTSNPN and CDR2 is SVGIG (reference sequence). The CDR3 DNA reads TGTGCCTGGAGACCGCCAGGGACCAATCAGCCCCAGCATTTT. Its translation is CAWRPPGTNQPQHF.

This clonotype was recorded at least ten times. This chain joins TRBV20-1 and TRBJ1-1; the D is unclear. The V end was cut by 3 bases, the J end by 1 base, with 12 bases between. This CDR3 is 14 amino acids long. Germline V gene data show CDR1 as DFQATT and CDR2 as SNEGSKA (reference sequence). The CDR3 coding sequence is TGCAGTGCTAGTCCGCCTTGGAGGAACACTGAAGCTTTCTTT. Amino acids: CSASPPWRNTEAFF.

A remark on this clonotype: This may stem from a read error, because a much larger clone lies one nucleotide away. CDR3 protein: CASSARGLESYTF. As DNA, the CDR3 is TGTGCCAGCAGTGCGAGGGGCCTGGAGAGCTACACCTTC. The chain links TRBV12-3 or TRBV12-4 to TRBJ1-2; tentatively, D is TRBD1 (5 bases). This CDR3 is built from 13 residues. V lost 5 bases and J lost 9, with 16 bases in between.

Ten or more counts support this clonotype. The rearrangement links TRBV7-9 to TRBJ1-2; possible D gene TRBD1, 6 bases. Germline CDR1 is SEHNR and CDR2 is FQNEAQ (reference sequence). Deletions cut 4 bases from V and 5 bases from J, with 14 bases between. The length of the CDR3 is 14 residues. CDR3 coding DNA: TGTGCCAGCAGCTCCGTCGGGGGGACATATGGCTACACCTTC. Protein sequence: CASSSVGGTYGYTF.

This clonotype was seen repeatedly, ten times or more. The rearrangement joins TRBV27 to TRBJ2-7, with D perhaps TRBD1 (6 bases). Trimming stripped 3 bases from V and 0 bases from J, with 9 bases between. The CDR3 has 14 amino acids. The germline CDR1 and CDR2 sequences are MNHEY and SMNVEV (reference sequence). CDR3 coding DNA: TGTGCCAGCAGTTTGGGGGCCCCCTCCTACGAGCAGTACTTC. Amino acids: CASSLGAPSYEQYF.

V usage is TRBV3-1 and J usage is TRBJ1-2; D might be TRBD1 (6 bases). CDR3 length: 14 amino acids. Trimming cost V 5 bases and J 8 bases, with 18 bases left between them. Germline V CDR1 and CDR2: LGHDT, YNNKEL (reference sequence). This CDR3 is CASSDRCAGVGYTF. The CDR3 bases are TGTGCCAGCAGCGACAGGTGCGCAGGGGTCGGCTACACCTTC. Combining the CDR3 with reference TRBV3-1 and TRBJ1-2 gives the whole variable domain DTAVSQTPKYLVTQMGNDKSIKCEQNLGHDTMYWYKQDSKKFLKIMFSYNNKELIINETVPNRFSPKSPDKAHLNLHINSLELGDSAVYFCASSDRCAGVGYTFGSGTRLTVV.

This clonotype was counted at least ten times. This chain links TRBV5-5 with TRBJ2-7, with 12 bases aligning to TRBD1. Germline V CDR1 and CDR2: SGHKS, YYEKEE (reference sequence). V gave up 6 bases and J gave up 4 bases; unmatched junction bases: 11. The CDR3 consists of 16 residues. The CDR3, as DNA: TGTGCCAGCACACACTCGGGACAGGGGGCGCCTTACGAGCAGTACTTC. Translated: CASTHSGQGAPYEQYF. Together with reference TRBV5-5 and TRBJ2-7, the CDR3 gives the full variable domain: DAGVTQSPTHLIKTRGQQVTLRCSPISGHKSVSWYQQVLGQGPQFIFQYYEKEERGRGNFPDRFSARQFPNYSSELNVNALLLGDSALYLCASTHSGQGAPYEQYFGPGTRLTVT.

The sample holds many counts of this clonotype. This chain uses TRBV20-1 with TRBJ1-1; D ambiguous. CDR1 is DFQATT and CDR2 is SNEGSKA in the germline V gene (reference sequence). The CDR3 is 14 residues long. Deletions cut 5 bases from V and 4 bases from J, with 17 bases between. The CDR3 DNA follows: TGCAGTGCTTATAACGACAAGGAGGGCACTGAAGCTTTCTTT. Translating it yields CSAYNDKEGTEAFF.

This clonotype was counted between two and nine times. The CDR3 reads CASSSNYQPQHF. In nucleotides, the CDR3 is TGTGCCAGCAGTTCAAACTATCAGCCCCAGCATTTT. The chain couples TRBV12-3 or TRBV12-4 to TRBJ1-5; D is unresolved. V was pared by 4 bases and J by 5 bases, with 6 bases between. This CDR3 has 12 residues.

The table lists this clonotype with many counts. The CDR3 DNA sequence: TGTGCCAGCAGTGAAGCACGGGGGGTGACCCAGTACTTC. This translates into CASSEARGVTQYF. J is TRBJ2-5 and V is TRBV2; 7 positions match TRBD2. The V gene's germline CDR1 is SNHLY and CDR2 FYNNEI. V gave up 0 bases and J gave up 7 bases; unmatched junction bases: 2. The CDR3 consists of 13 residues.

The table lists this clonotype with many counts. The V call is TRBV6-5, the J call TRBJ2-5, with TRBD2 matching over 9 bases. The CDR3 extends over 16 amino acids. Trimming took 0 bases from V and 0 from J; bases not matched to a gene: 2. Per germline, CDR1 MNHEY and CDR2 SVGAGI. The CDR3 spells CASSYSTSGYQETQYF. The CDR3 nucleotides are TGTGCCAGCAGTTACTCAACTAGCGGGTACCAAGAGACCCAGTACTTC.

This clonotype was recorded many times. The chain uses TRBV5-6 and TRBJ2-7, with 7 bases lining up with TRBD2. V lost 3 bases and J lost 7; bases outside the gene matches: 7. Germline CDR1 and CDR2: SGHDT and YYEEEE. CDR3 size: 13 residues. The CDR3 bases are TGTGCCAGCAGCTGGGGGTCAGCGGGGGAGCAGTACTTC. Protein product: CASSWGSAGEQYF.

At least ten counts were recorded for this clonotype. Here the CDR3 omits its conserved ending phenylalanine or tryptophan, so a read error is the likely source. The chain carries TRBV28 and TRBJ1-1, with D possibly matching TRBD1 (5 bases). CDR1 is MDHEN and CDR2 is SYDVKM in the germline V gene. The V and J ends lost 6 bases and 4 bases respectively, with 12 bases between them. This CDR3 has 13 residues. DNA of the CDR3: TGTGCCAGCAGGCAGGGTACGGCCACTGAAGCTTTCCTT. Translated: CASRQGTATEAFL.

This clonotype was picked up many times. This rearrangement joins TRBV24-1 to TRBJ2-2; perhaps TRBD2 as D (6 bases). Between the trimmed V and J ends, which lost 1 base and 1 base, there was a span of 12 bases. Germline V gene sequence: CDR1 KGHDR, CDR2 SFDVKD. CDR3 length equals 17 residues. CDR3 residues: CATSDLGAGWNTGELFF. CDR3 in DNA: TGTGCCACCAGTGATTTAGGCGCGGGGTGGAACACCGGGGAGCTGTTTTTT.

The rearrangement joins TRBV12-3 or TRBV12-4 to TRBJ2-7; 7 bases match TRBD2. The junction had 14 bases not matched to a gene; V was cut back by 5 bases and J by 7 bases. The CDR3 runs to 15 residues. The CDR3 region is CASSNPGLVTGEQYF. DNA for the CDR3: TGTGCCAGCAGTAACCCCGGACTAGTCACTGGTGAGCAGTACTTC.

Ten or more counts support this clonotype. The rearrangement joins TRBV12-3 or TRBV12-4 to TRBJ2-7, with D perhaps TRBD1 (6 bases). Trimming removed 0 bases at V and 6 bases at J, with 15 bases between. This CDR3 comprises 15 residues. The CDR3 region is CASSLAQGSAFEQYF. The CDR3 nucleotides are TGTGCCAGCAGTTTAGCGCAGGGGTCCGCTTTCGAGCAGTACTTC.